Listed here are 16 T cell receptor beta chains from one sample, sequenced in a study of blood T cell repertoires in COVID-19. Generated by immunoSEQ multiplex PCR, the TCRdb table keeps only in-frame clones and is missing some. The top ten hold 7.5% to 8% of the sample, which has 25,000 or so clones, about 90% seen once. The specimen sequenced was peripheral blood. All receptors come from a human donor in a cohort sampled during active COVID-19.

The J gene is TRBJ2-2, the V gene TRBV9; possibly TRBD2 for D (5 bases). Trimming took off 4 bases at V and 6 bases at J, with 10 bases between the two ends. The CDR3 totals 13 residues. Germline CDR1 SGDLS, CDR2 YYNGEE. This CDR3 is CASSPRAAGELFF. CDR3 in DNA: TGTGCCAGCAGCCCTCGAGCGGCCGGGGAGCTGTTTTTT.

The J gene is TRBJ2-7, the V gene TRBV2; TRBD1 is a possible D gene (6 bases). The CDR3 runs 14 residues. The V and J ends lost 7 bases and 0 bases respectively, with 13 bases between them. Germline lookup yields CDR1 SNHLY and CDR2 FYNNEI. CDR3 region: CASTPGQSSYEQYF. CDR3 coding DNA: TGTGCCAGCACCCCGGGACAAAGCTCCTACGAGCAGTACTTC. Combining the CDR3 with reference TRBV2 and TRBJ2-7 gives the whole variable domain EPEVTQTPSHQVTQMGQEVILRCVPISNHLYFYWYRQILGQKVEFLVSFYNNEISEKSEIFDDQFSVERPDGSNFTLKIRSTKLEDSAMYFCASTPGQSSYEQYFGPGTRLTVT.

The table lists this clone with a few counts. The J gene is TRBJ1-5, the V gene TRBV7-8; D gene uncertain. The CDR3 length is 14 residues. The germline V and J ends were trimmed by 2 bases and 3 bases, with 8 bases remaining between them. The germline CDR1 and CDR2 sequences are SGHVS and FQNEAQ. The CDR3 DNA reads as TGTGCCAGCAGCTTAATGAACAACAATCAGCCCCAGCATTTT. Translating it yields CASSLMNNNQPQHF.

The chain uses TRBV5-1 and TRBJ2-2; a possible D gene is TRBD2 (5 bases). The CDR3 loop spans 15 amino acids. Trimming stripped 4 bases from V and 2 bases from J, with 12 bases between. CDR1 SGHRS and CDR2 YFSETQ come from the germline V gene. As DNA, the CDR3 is TGCGCCAGCAGCCTCATAGCGCTAAACACCGGGGAGCTGTTTTTT. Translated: CASSLIALNTGELFF.

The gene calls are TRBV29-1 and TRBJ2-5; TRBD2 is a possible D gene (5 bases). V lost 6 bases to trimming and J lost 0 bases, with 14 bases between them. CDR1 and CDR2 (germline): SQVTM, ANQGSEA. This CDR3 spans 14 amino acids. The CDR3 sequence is CSVRRTLYQETQYF. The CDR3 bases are TGCAGCGTCCGTCGGACTTTGTACCAAGAGACCCAGTACTTC.

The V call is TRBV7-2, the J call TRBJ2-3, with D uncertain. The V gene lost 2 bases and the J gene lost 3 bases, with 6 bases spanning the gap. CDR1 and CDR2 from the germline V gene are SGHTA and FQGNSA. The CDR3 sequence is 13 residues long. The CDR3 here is CASSLLMTDTQYF. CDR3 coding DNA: TGTGCCAGCAGCTTATTAATGACAGATACGCAGTATTTT.

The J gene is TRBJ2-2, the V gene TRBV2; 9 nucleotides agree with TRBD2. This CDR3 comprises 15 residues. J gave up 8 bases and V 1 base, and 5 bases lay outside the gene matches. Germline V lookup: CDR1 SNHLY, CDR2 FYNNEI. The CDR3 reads CASSEVAGVTGELFF. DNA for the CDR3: TGTGCCAGCAGTGAAGTAGCGGGGGTAACGGGGGAGCTGTTTTTT.

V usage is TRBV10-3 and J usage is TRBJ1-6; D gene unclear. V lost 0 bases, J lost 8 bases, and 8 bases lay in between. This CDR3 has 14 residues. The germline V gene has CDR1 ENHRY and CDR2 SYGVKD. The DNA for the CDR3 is TGTGCCATCAGTGAGTCAAGCGAAGATTCACCCCTCCACTTT. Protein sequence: CAISESSEDSPLHF.

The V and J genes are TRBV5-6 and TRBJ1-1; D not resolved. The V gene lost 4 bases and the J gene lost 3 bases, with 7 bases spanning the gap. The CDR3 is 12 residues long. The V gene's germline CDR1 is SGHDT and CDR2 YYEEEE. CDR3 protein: CASSLRYTEAFF. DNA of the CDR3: TGTGCCAGCAGCCTTCGGTACACTGAAGCTTTCTTT.

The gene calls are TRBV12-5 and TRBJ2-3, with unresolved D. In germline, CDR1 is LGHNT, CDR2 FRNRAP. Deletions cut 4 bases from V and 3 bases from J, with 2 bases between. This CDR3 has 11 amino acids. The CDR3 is CASGSTDTQYF. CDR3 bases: TGTGCTAGTGGTTCAACAGATACGCAGTATTTT.

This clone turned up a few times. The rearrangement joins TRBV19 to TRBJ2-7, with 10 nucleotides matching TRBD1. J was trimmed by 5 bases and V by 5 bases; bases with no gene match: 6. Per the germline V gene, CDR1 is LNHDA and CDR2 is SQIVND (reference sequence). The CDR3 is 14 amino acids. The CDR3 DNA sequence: TGTGCCAGTAGTCCCGGGACAGGGGTCCACGAGCAGTACTTC. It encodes CASSPGTGVHEQYF. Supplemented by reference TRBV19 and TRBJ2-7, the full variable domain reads DGGITQSPKYLFRKEGQNVTLSCEQNLNHDAMYWYRQDPGQGLRLIYYSQIVNDFQKGDIAEGYSVSREKKESFPLTVTSAQKNPTAFYLCASSPGTGVHEQYFGPGTRLTVT.

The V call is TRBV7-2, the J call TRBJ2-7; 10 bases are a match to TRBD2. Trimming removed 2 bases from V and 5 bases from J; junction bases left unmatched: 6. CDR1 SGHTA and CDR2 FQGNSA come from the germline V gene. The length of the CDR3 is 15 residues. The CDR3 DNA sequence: TGTGCCAGCAGCTTACTAGCGGGAGATGCCCACGAGCAGTACTTC. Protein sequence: CASSLLAGDAHEQYF. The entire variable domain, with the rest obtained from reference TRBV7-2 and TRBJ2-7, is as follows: GAGVSQSPSNKVTEKGKDVELRCDPISGHTALYWYRQSLGQGLEFLIYFQGNSAPDKSGLPSDRFSAERTGGSVSTLTIQRTQQEDSAVYLCASSLLAGDAHEQYFGPGTRLTVT.

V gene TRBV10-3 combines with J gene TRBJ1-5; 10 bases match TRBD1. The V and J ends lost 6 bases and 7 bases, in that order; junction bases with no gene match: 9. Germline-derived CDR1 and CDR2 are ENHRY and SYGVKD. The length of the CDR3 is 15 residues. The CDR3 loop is CAIRRDRGSGQPQHF. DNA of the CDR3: TGTGCCATCAGGCGGGACAGGGGCAGTGGGCAGCCCCAGCATTTT.

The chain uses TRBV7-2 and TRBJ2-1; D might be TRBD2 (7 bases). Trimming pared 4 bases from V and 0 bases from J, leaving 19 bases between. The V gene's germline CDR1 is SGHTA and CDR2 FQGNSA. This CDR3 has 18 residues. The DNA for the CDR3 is TGTGCCAGCAGCTCCAGGGGTAGCGGGTGGAGCTCCTACAATGAGCAGTTCTTC. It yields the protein CASSSRGSGWSSYNEQFF.

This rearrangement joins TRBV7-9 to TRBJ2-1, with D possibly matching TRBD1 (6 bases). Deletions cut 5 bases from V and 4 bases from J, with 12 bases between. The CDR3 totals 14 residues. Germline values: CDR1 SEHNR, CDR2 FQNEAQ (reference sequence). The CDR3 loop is CASSVGTPYNEQFF. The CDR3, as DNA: TGTGCCAGCAGCGTCGGGACACCGTACAATGAGCAGTTCTTC.

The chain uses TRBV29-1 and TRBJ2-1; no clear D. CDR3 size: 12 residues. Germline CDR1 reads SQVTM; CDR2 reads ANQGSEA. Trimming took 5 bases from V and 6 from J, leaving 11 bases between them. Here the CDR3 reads CSVTVLGNEQFF. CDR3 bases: TGCAGCGTTACAGTTCTGGGCAATGAGCAGTTCTTC.